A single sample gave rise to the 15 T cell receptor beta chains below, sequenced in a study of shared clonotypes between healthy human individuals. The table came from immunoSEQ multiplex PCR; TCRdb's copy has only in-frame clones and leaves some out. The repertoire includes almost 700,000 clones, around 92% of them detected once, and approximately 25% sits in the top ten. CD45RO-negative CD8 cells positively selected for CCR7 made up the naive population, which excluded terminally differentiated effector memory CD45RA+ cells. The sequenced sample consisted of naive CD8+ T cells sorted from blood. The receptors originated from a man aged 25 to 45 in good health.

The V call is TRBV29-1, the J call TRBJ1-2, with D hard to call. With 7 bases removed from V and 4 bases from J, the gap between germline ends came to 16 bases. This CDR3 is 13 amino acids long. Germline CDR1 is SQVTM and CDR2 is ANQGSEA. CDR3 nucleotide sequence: TGCAGCGCTGGGGAACACCCAATCTATGGCTACACCTTC. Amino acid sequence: CSAGEHPIYGYTF.

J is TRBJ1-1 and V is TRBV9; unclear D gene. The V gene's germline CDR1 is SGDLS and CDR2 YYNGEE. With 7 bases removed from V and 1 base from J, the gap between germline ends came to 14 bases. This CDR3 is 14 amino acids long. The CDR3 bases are TGTGCCAGCGCTATGACCCCTGGGAACACTGAAGCTTTCTTT. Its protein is CASAMTPGNTEAFF.

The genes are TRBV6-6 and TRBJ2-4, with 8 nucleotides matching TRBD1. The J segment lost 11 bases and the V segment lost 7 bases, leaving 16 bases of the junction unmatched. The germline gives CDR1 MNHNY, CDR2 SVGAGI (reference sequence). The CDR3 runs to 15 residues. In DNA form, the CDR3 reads TGTGCCAGCATCCTGGGACAGGTCCCCGGAGTTGTTCAGTACTTC. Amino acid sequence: CASILGQVPGVVQYF.

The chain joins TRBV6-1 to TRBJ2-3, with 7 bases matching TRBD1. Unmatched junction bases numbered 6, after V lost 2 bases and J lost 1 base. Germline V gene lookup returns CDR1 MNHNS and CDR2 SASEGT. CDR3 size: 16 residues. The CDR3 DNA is TGTGCCAGCAGTGAATGGTACAGGGGTGGCACAGATACGCAGTATTTT. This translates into CASSEWYRGGTDTQYF.

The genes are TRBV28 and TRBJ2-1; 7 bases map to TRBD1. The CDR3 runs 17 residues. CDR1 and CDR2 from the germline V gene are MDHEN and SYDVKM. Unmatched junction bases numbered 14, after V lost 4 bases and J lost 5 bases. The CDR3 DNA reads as TGTGCCAGCAGTTCCCTCACTCCCCGGGACAGACACAATGAGCAGTTCTTC. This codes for CASSSLTPRDRHNEQFF.

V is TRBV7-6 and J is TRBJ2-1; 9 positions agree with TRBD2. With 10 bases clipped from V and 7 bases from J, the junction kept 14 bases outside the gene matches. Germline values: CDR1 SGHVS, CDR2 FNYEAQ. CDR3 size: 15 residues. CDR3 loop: CATNQGTSFFNEQFF. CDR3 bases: TGTGCCACCAACCAGGGGACTAGCTTTTTTAATGAGCAGTTCTTC. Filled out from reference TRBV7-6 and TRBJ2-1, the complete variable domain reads GAGVSQSPRYKVTKRGQDVALRCDPISGHVSLYWYRQALGQGPEFLTYFNYEAQQDKSGLPNDRFSAERPEGSISTLTIQRTEQRDSAMYRCATNQGTSFFNEQFFGPGTRLTVL.

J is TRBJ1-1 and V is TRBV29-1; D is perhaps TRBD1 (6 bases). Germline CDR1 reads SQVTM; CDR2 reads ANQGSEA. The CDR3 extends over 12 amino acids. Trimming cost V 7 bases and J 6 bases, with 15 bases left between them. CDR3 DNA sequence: TGCAGCGGGGACAAAAGCGGGGCTGAAGCTTTCTTT. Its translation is CSGDKSGAEAFF.

The CDR3 reads CASSSASGRAYEQYF. The CDR3 DNA sequence: TGTGCCAGCAGCTCCGCTAGCGGGAGGGCCTACGAGCAGTACTTC. The rearrangement joins TRBV13 to TRBJ2-7; 12 bases fit TRBD2. V lost 4 bases and J lost 2; bases outside the gene matches: 3. CDR1 is PRHDT and CDR2 is FYEKMQ in the germline V gene (reference sequence). The CDR3 has 15 amino acids.

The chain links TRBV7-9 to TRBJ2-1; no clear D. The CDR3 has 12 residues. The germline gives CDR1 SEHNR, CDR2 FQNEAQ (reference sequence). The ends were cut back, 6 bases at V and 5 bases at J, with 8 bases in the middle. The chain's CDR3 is CASRYFNNEQFF. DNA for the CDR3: TGTGCCAGCAGGTATTTCAACAATGAGCAGTTCTTC.

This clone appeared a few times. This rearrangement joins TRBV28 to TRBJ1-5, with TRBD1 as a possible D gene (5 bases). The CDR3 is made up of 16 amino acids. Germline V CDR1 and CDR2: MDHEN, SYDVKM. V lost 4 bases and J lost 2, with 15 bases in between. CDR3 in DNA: TGTGCCAGCAGTTCCAGGGAGACTTGGCGCAATCAGCCCCAGCATTTT. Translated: CASSSRETWRNQPQHF.

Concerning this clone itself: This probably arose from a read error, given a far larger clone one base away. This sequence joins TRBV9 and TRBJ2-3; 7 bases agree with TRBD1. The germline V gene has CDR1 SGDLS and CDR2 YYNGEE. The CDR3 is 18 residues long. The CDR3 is CASNVDPHRGRFTDTQYF. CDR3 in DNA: TGTGCCAGCAACGTAGATCCCCACAGGGGACGATTCACAGATACGCAGTATTTT.

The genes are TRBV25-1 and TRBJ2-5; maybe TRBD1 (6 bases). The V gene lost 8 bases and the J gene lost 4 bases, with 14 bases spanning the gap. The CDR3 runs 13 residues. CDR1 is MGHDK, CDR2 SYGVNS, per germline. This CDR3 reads CASANRVGETQYF. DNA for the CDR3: TGTGCCAGCGCAAACAGGGTCGGAGAGACCCAGTACTTC. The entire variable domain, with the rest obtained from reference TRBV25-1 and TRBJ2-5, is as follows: EADIYQTPRYLVIGTGKKITLECSQTMGHDKMYWYQQDPGMELHLIHYSYGVNSTEKGDLSSESTVSRIRTEHFPLTLESARPSHTSQYLCASANRVGETQYFGPGTRLLVL.

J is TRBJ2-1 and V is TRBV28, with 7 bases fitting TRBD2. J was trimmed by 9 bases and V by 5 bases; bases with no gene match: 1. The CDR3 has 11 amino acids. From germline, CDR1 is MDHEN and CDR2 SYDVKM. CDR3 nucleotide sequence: TGTGCCAGCAGTCCGGGGGGTGAGCAGTTCTTC. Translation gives CASSPGGEQFF.

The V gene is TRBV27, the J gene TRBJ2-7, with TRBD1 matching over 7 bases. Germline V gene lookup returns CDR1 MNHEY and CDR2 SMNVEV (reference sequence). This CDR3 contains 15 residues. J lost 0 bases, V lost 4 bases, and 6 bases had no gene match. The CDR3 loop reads CASSSPRTGSYEQYF. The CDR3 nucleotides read TGTGCCAGCAGTTCACCCCGGACAGGCTCCTACGAGCAGTACTTC.

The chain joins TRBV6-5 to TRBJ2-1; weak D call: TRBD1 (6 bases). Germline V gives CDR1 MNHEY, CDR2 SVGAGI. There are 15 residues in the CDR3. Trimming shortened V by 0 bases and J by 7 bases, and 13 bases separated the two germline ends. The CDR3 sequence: CASSYSGGALNEQFF. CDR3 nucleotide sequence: TGTGCCAGCAGTTACTCAGGGGGAGCTCTAAATGAGCAGTTCTTC.